This TCR beta chain was captured in a study of cytomegalovirus exposure and HLA in healthy donors. The study ran its PCR with 60 Vbeta and 13 Jbeta primers. Produced via immunoSEQ multiplex PCR; TCRdb's table is partial and in-frame only. The profile covers about 90,000 clones, with roughly 80% appearing a single time and about 2.5% taken by the ten largest. About this clone itself: Its antigen is currently unknown. At one end, the junction sequence differs from germline, possibly due to a read error.

General study findings and limits: The authors reported that TCR beta sequences could predict HLA-A and HLA-B alleles. These predictions were accurate for most subjects in the first cohort. Cytomegalovirus status was reportedly diagnosed by the classifier with high specificity and sensitivity. Versus the approximately 700-donor mean, an Asian-associated ancestry cluster reportedly showed fewer N-insertions in a later analysis.

CDR1 and CDR2 (germline): MNHNS, SASEGT. The CDR3 is made up of 12 amino acids. Sequencing was carried out using PBMCs. The TCR comes from a man aged 25 to 45 in good health and CMV-seronegative. This chain connects TRBV6-1 to TRBJ2-7; possibly TRBD1 for D (5 bases). The CDR3 here is CASSEVERGNLF. CDR3 nucleotide sequence: TGTGCCAGCAGTGAAGTAGAAAGGGGAAACCTCTTC.